The 31 T cell receptor beta chains below all came from one sample that was sequenced in a study of blood T cell repertoires in COVID-19 (dated by TCRdb to about 2020). The library relied on the immunoSEQ multiplex PCR assay. TCRdb re-hosts the immuneACCESS table, in-frame sequences only. Its copies lack some clones; in the studies checked, an unresolved V gene accounts for under half of them, and the cause for the rest is not known. The sample table lists approximately 170,000 clones, around 83% of them with a count of one. The biggest ten clones account for roughly a fifth of the sample. Sequences were obtained from peripheral blood. These receptors were taken from a woman between 65 and 79 years old who had recovered from COVID-19.

V is TRBV6-5 and J is TRBJ2-1, with 10 bases lining up with TRBD2. CDR3 length equals 16 residues. Germline CDR1 reads MNHEY; CDR2 reads SVGAGI. V trimming: 2 bases; J trimming: 6 bases; junction bases outside the gene matches: 7. Here the CDR3 DNA reads TGTGCCAGCAGTTACCTGCAGCGGGGGGGCCTCAATGAGCAGTTCTTC. It is translated as CASSYLQRGGLNEQFF.

The V gene is TRBV6-1, the J gene TRBJ2-7; D not certain. Trimming removed 1 base at V and 3 bases at J, with 10 bases between. The CDR3 contains 14 residues. The germline V gene encodes CDR1 MNHNS and CDR2 SASEGT. The CDR3 bases are TGTGCCAGCAGTGAAGTTGGGCCAAACTACGAGCAGTACTTC. It yields the protein CASSEVGPNYEQYF.

The chain couples TRBV6-2 or TRBV6-3 to TRBJ2-3; the match to TRBD1 covers 7 bases. Per germline, CDR1 MNHEY and CDR2 SVGEGT. The CDR3 spans 15 residues. V was clipped by 2 bases and J by 0 bases; unmatched bases: 2. CDR3 nucleotides: TGTGCCAGCAGTTACGGGACAGAGAGCACAGATACGCAGTATTTT. Protein: CASSYGTESTDTQYF.

V gene TRBV11-3 combines with J gene TRBJ2-3; TRBD2 matches at 8 bases. With V trimmed by 1 base and J by 6 bases, 6 bases remained unmatched. The CDR3 has 15 amino acids. From germline, CDR1 is SGHNT and CDR2 YENEEA. The CDR3 nucleotides read TGTGCCAGCAGCTTAGGCCCGGGGGGGGCTGATACGCAGTATTTT. Translating it yields CASSLGPGGADTQYF.

The chain employs TRBV2 and TRBJ1-2; D possibly corresponds to TRBD1 (5 bases). V was shortened by 4 bases and J by 4 bases, with 10 bases between the two germline ends. This CDR3 is 13 amino acids long. Germline CDR1 is SNHLY and CDR2 is FYNNEI. CDR3 sequence reads: CASSGRGAYGYTF. The CDR3 DNA follows: TGTGCCAGCAGTGGGAGGGGAGCCTATGGCTACACCTTC.

Comments on this clone: This CDR3 is also generated by other DNA sequences in the sample. The chain joins TRBV5-1 to TRBJ2-5, with TRBD1 matching 9 bases. CDR1 and CDR2 (germline): SGHRS, YFSETQ. The V segment lost 4 bases and the J segment 1 base; nucleotides outside the gene matches: 2. CDR3 length: 14 amino acids. The CDR3 spells CASSAGQGQETQYF. The CDR3 DNA reads as TGCGCCAGCAGCGCGGGACAGGGCCAAGAGACCCAGTACTTC.

This chain connects TRBV4-3 to TRBJ2-4, with D possibly TRBD1 on 5 matching bases. This CDR3 is built from 15 residues. Trimming removed 1 base from V and 1 base from J, with 8 bases in between. Looked up from germline, CDR1 is LGHNA and CDR2 is YSLEER. CDR3 sequence: CASSQGGAAKNIQYF. The CDR3 coding sequence is TGCGCCAGCAGCCAAGGGGGCGCGGCCAAAAACATTCAGTACTTC.

The chain's CDR3 is CASSLWAGQPQHF. DNA of the CDR3: TGTGCCAGCAGTTTATGGGCGGGGCAGCCCCAGCATTTT. The chain couples TRBV28 to TRBJ1-5; D gene uncertain. The V end was cut by 0 bases, the J end by 7 bases, with 7 bases between. Germline V lookup: CDR1 MDHEN, CDR2 SYDVKM. The CDR3 sequence is 13 residues long.

This clone was detected once. The V and J genes are TRBV27 and TRBJ2-7; maybe TRBD1 (5 bases). Germline V gene lookup returns CDR1 MNHEY and CDR2 SMNVEV (reference sequence). Trimming removed 0 bases from V and 2 bases from J, with 8 bases in between. The CDR3 is made up of 14 amino acids. The CDR3: CASSLSGRAYEQYF. The CDR3 bases are TGTGCCAGCAGTTTATCGGGCAGGGCCTACGAGCAGTACTTC.

V is TRBV2 and J is TRBJ1-5; TRBD1 agrees at 7 bases. The CDR3 loop spans 14 amino acids. Germline trimming cut 3 bases from V and 6 bases from J; bases unmatched to any gene: 5. Germline V gene data show CDR1 as SNHLY and CDR2 as FYNNEI. The CDR3 here is CASSDGTDFQPQHF. CDR3 sequence (DNA): TGTGCCAGCAGTGACGGGACAGATTTTCAGCCCCAGCATTTT.

The J gene is TRBJ2-1, the V gene TRBV9, with 9 bases fitting TRBD1. J lost 2 bases, V lost 0 bases, and 6 bases had no gene match. Germline assignment: CDR1 SGDLS and CDR2 YYNGEE. This CDR3 is built from 17 residues. The CDR3 coding sequence is TGTGCCAGCAGCGTAGAAAGCGGGACAGGGACCTACAATGAGCAGTTCTTC. Translated, it gives CASSVESGTGTYNEQFF.

This clone occurred a few times. The rearrangement links TRBV4-1 to TRBJ1-1; tentative D call: TRBD1 (6 bases). V lost 1 base to trimming and J lost 11 bases, with 14 bases between them. The germline V gene encodes CDR1 MGHRA and CDR2 YSYEKL. The length of the CDR3 is 13 residues. CDR3 protein: CASSQGQAQGAFF. The CDR3 DNA reads as TGCGCCAGCAGCCAAGGGCAGGCCCAGGGGGCTTTCTTT.

The gene calls are TRBV30 and TRBJ1-3; no firm D call. Germline V lookup: CDR1 GTSNPN, CDR2 SVGIG (reference sequence). Trimming took off 5 bases at V and 0 bases at J, with 8 bases between the two ends. The CDR3 loop spans 13 amino acids. This CDR3 reads CAWGLLSGNTIYF. CDR3 in DNA: TGTGCCTGGGGCCTCCTCTCTGGAAACACCATATATTTT. Supplemented by reference TRBV30 and TRBJ1-3, the full variable domain reads SQTIHQWPATLVQPVGSPLSLECTVEGTSNPNLYWYRQAAGRGLQLLFYSVGIGQISSEVPQNLSASRPQDRQFILSSKKLLLSDSGFYLCAWGLLSGNTIYFGEGSWLTVV.

This clone was picked up one time. This rearrangement joins TRBV5-1 to TRBJ2-1; tentative D call: TRBD2 (6 bases). V shed 0 bases and J shed 3 bases, with 10 bases lying between them. CDR1 and CDR2 from the germline V gene are SGHRS and YFSETQ. The CDR3 runs 15 residues. The CDR3 sequence is CASSLAGDRYNEQFF. The CDR3 DNA reads TGCGCCAGCAGCTTGGCGGGGGACCGCTACAATGAGCAGTTCTTC.

This chain connects TRBV7-2 to TRBJ2-7; TRBD2 agrees at 8 bases. The V gene end was trimmed by 7 bases and the J gene end by 3 bases; junction bases not matched to a gene: 8. Germline CDR1 is SGHTA and CDR2 is FQGNSA. The CDR3 length is 14 residues. This chain's CDR3 is CASTPSGGIYEQYF. CDR3 DNA sequence: TGTGCCAGCACCCCCAGCGGGGGAATCTACGAGCAGTACTTC.

The chain employs TRBV5-1 and TRBJ2-6; a possible D gene is TRBD1 (6 bases). V lost 4 bases and J lost 1, with 9 bases in between. The CDR3 is 15 residues long. Looked up from germline, CDR1 is SGHRS and CDR2 is YFSETQ. CDR3 sequence reads: CASSPGVSGANVLTF. CDR3 nucleotides: TGCGCCAGCAGCCCAGGGGTGTCTGGGGCCAACGTCCTGACTTTC.

This clone appeared once. The V gene is TRBV5-4, the J gene TRBJ1-2, with 9 nucleotides matching TRBD1. Germline assignment: CDR1 SGHNT and CDR2 YYREEE (reference sequence). After removal of 4 bases from V and 8 bases from J, the junction contained 6 bases not matched to a gene. The CDR3 extends over 13 amino acids. The CDR3 here is CASSPRTGEGYTF. The CDR3 DNA is TGTGCCAGCAGCCCCCGGACAGGGGAGGGCTACACCTTC. Full variable domain (missing parts from reference TRBV5-4 and TRBJ1-2): ETGVTQSPTHLIKTRGQQVTLRCSSQSGHNTVSWYQQALGQGPQFIFQYYREEENGRGNFPPRFSGLQFPNYSSELNVNALELDDSALYLCASSPRTGEGYTFGSGTRLTVV.

The chain uses TRBV5-5 and TRBJ1-4; D is unclear. Germline assignment: CDR1 SGHKS and CDR2 YYEKEE (reference sequence). CDR3 size: 16 residues. The V end was cut by 2 bases, the J end by 0 bases, with 11 bases between. CDR3 nucleotide sequence: TGTGCCAGCAGCTTAAGAATGCAGGCAACTAATGAAAAACTGTTTTTT. Encoded protein: CASSLRMQATNEKLFF. The full variable domain, with the rest looked up from reference TRBV5-5 and TRBJ1-4, is DAGVTQSPTHLIKTRGQQVTLRCSPISGHKSVSWYQQVLGQGPQFIFQYYEKEERGRGNFPDRFSARQFPNYSSELNVNALLLGDSALYLCASSLRMQATNEKLFFGSGTQLSVL.

The chain couples TRBV4-3 to TRBJ1-5, with 9 bases fitting TRBD1. Germline assignment: CDR1 LGHNA and CDR2 YSLEER. The V segment lost 6 bases and the J segment 4 bases; nucleotides outside the gene matches: 13. The CDR3 spans 17 residues. The CDR3 coding sequence is TGCGCCAGCAGTAAATCTCCGGGACAGGGCAAGAATCAGCCCCAGCATTTT. This encodes CASSKSPGQGKNQPQHF.

The chain recombines TRBV27 with TRBJ2-5; maybe TRBD1 (6 bases). The CDR3 runs 14 residues. The V and J ends lost 6 bases and 5 bases respectively, with 16 bases between them. Germline-derived CDR1 and CDR2 are MNHEY and SMNVEV (reference sequence). CDR3 sequence: CASSRQAPGETQYF. CDR3 in DNA: TGTGCCAGCAGCCGACAGGCCCCAGGGGAGACCCAGTACTTC.

The chain combines TRBV28 with TRBJ2-3, with 8 nucleotides matching TRBD2. CDR1 and CDR2 from the germline V gene are MDHEN and SYDVKM. J was trimmed by 2 bases and V by 6 bases; bases with no gene match: 19. The CDR3 loop spans 19 amino acids. The CDR3 region is CASRPTSGSSQLYTDTQYF. CDR3 coding DNA: TGTGCCAGCAGGCCTACTAGCGGTTCATCACAACTGTACACAGATACGCAGTATTTT.

This chain links TRBV2 with TRBJ2-2; 7 bases fit TRBD2. The germline gives CDR1 SNHLY, CDR2 FYNNEI. The CDR3 extends over 16 amino acids. Unmatched junction bases numbered 15, after V lost 10 bases and J lost 4 bases. The DNA of the CDR3 is TGTGCCACAAGACTACGAAGCGGGGAGGTCACCGGGGAGCTGTTTTTT. This codes for CATRLRSGEVTGELFF. Complete variable domain (other parts from reference TRBV2 and TRBJ2-2): EPEVTQTPSHQVTQMGQEVILRCVPISNHLYFYWYRQILGQKVEFLVSFYNNEISEKSEIFDDQFSVERPDGSNFTLKIRSTKLEDSAMYFCATRLRSGEVTGELFFGEGSRLTVL.

A single count supports this clone. This chain uses TRBV7-8 with TRBJ1-1; a possible D gene is TRBD1 (6 bases). The CDR3 loop spans 14 amino acids. The germline V gene has CDR1 SGHVS and CDR2 FQNEAQ. The germline V and J ends were trimmed by 5 bases and 1 base, with 11 bases remaining between them. The CDR3 nucleotides are TGTGCCAGCAGCCAAAGACAGGCGAACACTGAAGCTTTCTTT. Translating it yields CASSQRQANTEAFF.

The rearrangement links TRBV25-1 to TRBJ2-7; TRBD2 aligns across 7 bases. This CDR3 is 13 amino acids long. V shed 4 bases, J shed 1 base, and the junction held 1 base outside the gene matches. Looked up from germline, CDR1 is MGHDK and CDR2 is SYGVNS. CDR3 loop: CASSVGGSYEQYF. CDR3 in DNA: TGTGCCAGCAGTGTGGGGGGGTCCTACGAGCAGTACTTC.

The J gene is TRBJ1-1, the V gene TRBV10-2; D gene uncertain. This CDR3 region has 10 residues. V lost 8 bases, J lost 5 bases, and 6 bases lay in between. Germline V CDR1 and CDR2: WSHSY, SAAADI. In DNA, the CDR3 is TGCGCCAGCCGGGGAACTGAAGCTTTCTTT. Translated: CASRGTEAFF.

This sequence joins TRBV5-1 and TRBJ2-1; TRBD2 matches 7 bases. J gave up 7 bases and V 1 base, and 2 bases lay outside the gene matches. The CDR3 sequence is 13 residues long. Germline V gene lookup returns CDR1 SGHRS and CDR2 YFSETQ. CDR3 sequence (DNA): TGCGCCAGCAGCTTGACCGGGGGGAATGAGCAGTTCTTC. Protein: CASSLTGGNEQFF.

The table lists this clone with a few counts. This rearrangement joins TRBV7-8 to TRBJ2-3; no firm D call. Germline assignment: CDR1 SGHVS and CDR2 FQNEAQ. CDR3 length: 14 residues. V shed 0 bases and J shed 8 bases, with 12 bases lying between them. CDR3 DNA sequence: TGTGCCAGCAGCTTAGCTGCCCAGTCGGGTACGCAGTATTTT. Its translation: CASSLAAQSGTQYF.

This rearrangement joins TRBV30 to TRBJ2-1; TRBD2 matches 9 bases. Germline V lookup: CDR1 GTSNPN, CDR2 SVGIG (reference sequence). There are 13 residues in the CDR3. The CDR3 reads CGNSGGPYNEQFF. As DNA, the CDR3 is TGTGGAAATAGCGGGGGCCCATACAATGAGCAGTTCTTC. Full variable domain (outside the CDR3, taken from reference TRBV30 and TRBJ2-1): SQTIHQWPATLVQPVGSPLSLECTVEGTSNPNLYWYRQAAGRGLQLLFYSVGIGQISSEVPQNLSASRPQDRQFILSSKKLLLSDSGFYLCGNSGGPYNEQFFGPGTRLTVL.

The rearrangement uses TRBV2 and TRBJ1-5; 9 bases are shared with TRBD1. This CDR3 contains 17 residues. V was clipped by 5 bases and J by 0 bases; unmatched bases: 8. Germline lookup yields CDR1 SNHLY and CDR2 FYNNEI. The DNA of the CDR3 is TGTGCCAGCAGTTCGGGGACAGGGTACTATAGCAATCAGCCCCAGCATTTT. Translating gives CASSSGTGYYSNQPQHF.

The V and J genes are TRBV11-1 and TRBJ2-3, with TRBD1 as a possible D gene (6 bases). CDR1 and CDR2 (germline): SGHAT, FQDESV (reference sequence). The CDR3 covers 15 residues. Trimming pared 2 bases from V and 2 bases from J, leaving 11 bases between. The CDR3 nucleotides read TGTGCCAGCAGCTTACAGGGGTCTCTCACAGATACGCAGTATTTT. Its protein is CASSLQGSLTDTQYF.

This clone was observed once. This rearrangement joins TRBV28 to TRBJ2-5; TRBD2 aligns across 10 bases. This CDR3 spans 14 amino acids. Looked up from germline, CDR1 is MDHEN and CDR2 is SYDVKM. Germline trimming cut 10 bases from V and 2 bases from J; bases unmatched to any gene: 7. CDR3 sequence reads: CATLAGEGQETQYF. In nucleotides, the CDR3 is TGTGCCACCCTAGCGGGAGAGGGTCAAGAGACCCAGTACTTC. The full variable domain, rest sourced from reference TRBV28 and TRBJ2-5, is DVKVTQSSRYLVKRTGEKVFLECVQDMDHENMFWYRQDPGLGLRLIYFSYDVKMKEKGDIPEGYSVSREKKERFSLILESASTNQTSMYLCATLAGEGQETQYFGPGTRLLVL.